This T cell receptor (beta chain) was identified during a study of TIL therapy for anti-PD-1-resistant metastatic lung cancer. As to time point: pre-treatment sample, taken before nivolumab and TIL therapy. Between the trimmed V and J ends, which lost 2 bases and 7 bases, there was a span of 15 bases. Germline V lookup: CDR1 MNHNS, CDR2 SASEGT. The CDR3 consists of 14 residues. This was the immunoSEQ v3 assay. Sequenced by immunoSEQ multiplex PCR; TCRdb stores in-frame clones only, minus some. The table records just under 60,000 clones, under 75% of them present only once. The TCR originated in a person between 25 and 80 years old with non-small cell lung cancer. The chain carries TRBV6-1 and TRBJ2-7, with D possibly matching TRBD1 (5 bases). The sample was blood, taken at baseline. CDR3 protein: CASSERPRVEEQYF. Here the CDR3 DNA reads TGTGCCAGCAGTGAAAGGCCCAGGGTAGAAGAGCAGTACTTC.